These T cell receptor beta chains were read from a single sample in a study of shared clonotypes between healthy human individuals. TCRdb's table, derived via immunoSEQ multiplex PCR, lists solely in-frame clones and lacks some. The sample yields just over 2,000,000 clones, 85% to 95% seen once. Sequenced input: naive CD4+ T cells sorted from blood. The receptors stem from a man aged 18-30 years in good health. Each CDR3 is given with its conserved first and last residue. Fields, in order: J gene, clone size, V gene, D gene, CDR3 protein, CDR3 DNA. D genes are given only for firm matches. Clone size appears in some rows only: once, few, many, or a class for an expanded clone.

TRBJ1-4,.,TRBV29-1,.,CSAVQGNEKLFF,TGCAGCGCTGTGCAGGGGAATGAAAAACTGTTTTTT
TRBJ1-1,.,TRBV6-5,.,CASSRDTTNTEAFF,TGTGCCAGCAGTAGGGACACCACGAACACTGAAGCTTTCTTT
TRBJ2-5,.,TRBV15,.,CATSRVDLEETQYF,TGTGCCACCAGCAGAGTGGATTTAGAAGAGACCCAGTACTTC
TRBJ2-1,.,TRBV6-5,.,CASSYSIGGRLHEQFF,TGTGCCAGCAGTTACTCGATCGGGGGGCGCCTCCATGAGCAGTTCTTC
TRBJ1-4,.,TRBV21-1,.,CATPNRGMNEKLFF,TGTGCCACTCCTAACAGGGGAATGAATGAAAAACTGTTTTTT
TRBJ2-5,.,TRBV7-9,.,CASSYDGGSREQYF,TGTGCCAGCAGCTATGATGGGGGGTCGCGTGAGCAGTACTTC
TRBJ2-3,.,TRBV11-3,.,CASSFLGTDTQYF,TGTGCCAGCAGCTTTCTGGGAACAGATACGCAGTATTTT
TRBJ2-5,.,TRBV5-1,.,CASSFGGAQETQYF,TGCGCCAGCAGCTTTGGGGGGGCCCAAGAGACCCAGTACTTC
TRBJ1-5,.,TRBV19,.,CASSILGGGTANQPQHF,TGTGCCAGTAGTATACTAGGTGGTGGGACGGCTAATCAGCCCCAGCATTTT
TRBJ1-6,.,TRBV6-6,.,CASSYSMVLHF,TGTGCCAGCAGTTACTCGATGGTCCTCCACTTT
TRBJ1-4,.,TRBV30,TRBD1,CAWVGQVGEKLFF,TGTGCCTGGGTGGGACAGGTCGGTGAAAAACTGTTTTTT
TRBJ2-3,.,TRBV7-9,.,CASGDSSDTQYF,TGTGCCAGCGGAGACAGCTCAGATACGCAGTATTTT
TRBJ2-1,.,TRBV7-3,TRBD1,CASSLSGGLYNEQFF,TGTGCCAGCAGCTTATCAGGGGGCCTCTACAATGAGCAGTTCTTC
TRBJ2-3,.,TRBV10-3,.,CAISDSVSTDTQYF,TGTGCCATCAGTGATTCTGTAAGCACAGATACGCAGTATTTT
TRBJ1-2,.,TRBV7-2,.,CASSLDVSGYGYTF,TGTGCCAGCAGCTTAGATGTCAGCGGCTATGGCTACACCTTC
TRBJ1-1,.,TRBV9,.,CASSLRENTEAFF,TGTGCCAGCAGCCTACGGGAGAACACTGAAGCTTTCTTT
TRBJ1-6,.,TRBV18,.,CASSPPNSPLHF,TGTGCCAGCTCACCTCCCAATTCACCCCTCCACTTT
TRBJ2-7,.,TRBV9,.,CASSPRSPSYEQYF,TGTGCCAGCAGCCCCCGATCCCCATCCTACGAGCAGTACTTC
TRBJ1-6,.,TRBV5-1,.,CASSRKEINQGYNSPLHF,TGCGCCAGCAGCCGGAAAGAGATAAACCAGGGTTATAATTCACCCCTCCACTTT
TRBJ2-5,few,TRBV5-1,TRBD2,CASSLWGGQETQYF,TGCGCCAGCAGCTTGTGGGGGGGCCAAGAGACCCAGTACTTC
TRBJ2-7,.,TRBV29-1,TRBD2,CSALAGGRGEQYF,TGCAGCGCCCTAGCGGGGGGCCGGGGAGAGCAGTACTTC
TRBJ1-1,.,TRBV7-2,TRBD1,CASSYYRGMNTEAFF,TGTGCCAGCAGCTACTACAGGGGTATGAACACTGAAGCTTTCTTT
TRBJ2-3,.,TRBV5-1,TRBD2,CASRRLAQSTDTQYF,TGCGCCAGCAGACGACTAGCGCAAAGCACAGATACGCAGTATTTT
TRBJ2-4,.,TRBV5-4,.,CASSPTGPTDVQYF,TGTGCCAGCAGCCCTACGGGTCCGACGGACGTTCAGTACTTC
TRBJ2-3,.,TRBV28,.,CASSFRSRGSTDTQYF,TGTGCCAGCAGTTTTCGGTCTAGGGGAAGCACAGATACGCAGTATTTT